This T cell receptor beta chain was sequenced during a study of blood T cell repertoires in COVID-19. This clone turned up a few times. The CDR3 is made up of 16 amino acids. Trimming shortened V by 3 bases and J by 3 bases, and 15 bases separated the two germline ends. Germline V gene data show CDR1 as SNHLY and CDR2 as FYNNEI. TCRdb keeps only in-frame clones here, not all; method: immunoSEQ multiplex PCR. In the table there are about 220,000 clones, 84% of which are singletons. The J gene is TRBJ2-1, the V gene TRBV2, with no clear D. The clonotype originates from a man in his fifties with active or convalescent COVID-19. Sequences were obtained from peripheral blood. CDR3 loop: CASSDSLRPLYNEQFF. The CDR3 region has the DNA TGTGCCAGCAGTGATTCGCTGCGGCCCCTCTACAATGAGCAGTTCTTC. Full variable domain (rest looked up from reference TRBV2 and TRBJ2-1): EPEVTQTPSHQVTQMGQEVILRCVPISNHLYFYWYRQILGQKVEFLVSFYNNEISEKSEIFDDQFSVERPDGSNFTLKIRSTKLEDSAMYFCASSDSLRPLYNEQFFGPGTRLTVL.